This T cell receptor beta chain originates from a study of T cell changes during pregnancy in multiple sclerosis. Clones were read by immunoSEQ multiplex PCR, and TCRdb kept only the in-frame ones, dropping some. The profile shows around 55,000 clones, just over 90% of them singletons. The source was CD8+ T cells from peripheral blood mononuclear cells, collected in the second trimester of pregnancy. This receptor was taken from a female donor with multiple sclerosis, enrolled in a pregnancy study.

CDR3 nucleotide sequence: TGTGCCAGCAGCTTAGCCCCGAACGGCGAGCAGTACTTC. Its translation is CASSLAPNGEQYF. The rearrangement uses TRBV6-4 and TRBJ2-7; D not certain. The CDR3 covers 13 residues. V lost 6 bases to trimming and J lost 6 bases, with 15 bases between them. Germline lookup yields CDR1 MRHNA and CDR2 SNTAGT.